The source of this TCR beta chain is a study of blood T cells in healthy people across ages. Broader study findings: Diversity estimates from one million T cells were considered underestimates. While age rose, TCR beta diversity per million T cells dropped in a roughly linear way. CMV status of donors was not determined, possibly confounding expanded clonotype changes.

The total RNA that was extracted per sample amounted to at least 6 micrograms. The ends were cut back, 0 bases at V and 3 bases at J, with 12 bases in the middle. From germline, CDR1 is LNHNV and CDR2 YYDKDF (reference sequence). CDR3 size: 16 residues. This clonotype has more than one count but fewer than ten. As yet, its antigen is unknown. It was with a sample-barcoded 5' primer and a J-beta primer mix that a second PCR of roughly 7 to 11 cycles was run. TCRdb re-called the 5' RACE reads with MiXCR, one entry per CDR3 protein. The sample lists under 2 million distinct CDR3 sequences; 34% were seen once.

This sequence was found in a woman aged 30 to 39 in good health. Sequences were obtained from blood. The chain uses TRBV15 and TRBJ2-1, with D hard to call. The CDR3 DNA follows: TGTGCCACCAGCAGAGACCCGGTGAGGTACTACAATGAGCAGTTCTTC. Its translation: CATSRDPVRYYNEQFF.